This T cell receptor beta chain stems from a study of shared clonotypes between healthy human individuals. Study-level points and caveats: What rarefaction showed was incomplete sorted-subset sequencing despite large depth. It was the few donors that limited the genetic and exposure-history diversity represented.

Method: immunoSEQ multiplex PCR; TCRdb's copy keeps in-frame clones and lacks some. Of some 580,000 clones listed, nearly 98% are singletons. Positively selected for CCR7, the CD45RO-negative cells used as naive CD8 cells excluded terminally differentiated effector memory CD45RA+ cells. The donor cohort consisted entirely of Caucasian adults residing in Nashville, Tennessee. The germline gives CDR1 SGHTA, CDR2 FQGNSA. The CDR3 is made up of 17 amino acids. J lost 4 bases, V lost 1 base, and 9 bases had no gene match. This clone came up a few times. The antigen remains unidentified. The V and J genes are TRBV7-2 and TRBJ2-1; 8 bases map to TRBD1. The receptor's source is a young man in good health. Material for sequencing was naive CD8+ T cells sorted from blood. The CDR3 DNA reads as TGTGCCAGCAGCTTAGGCCGGGGGAACAGGGGGTACAATGAGCAGTTCTTC. Its protein is CASSLGRGNRGYNEQFF.